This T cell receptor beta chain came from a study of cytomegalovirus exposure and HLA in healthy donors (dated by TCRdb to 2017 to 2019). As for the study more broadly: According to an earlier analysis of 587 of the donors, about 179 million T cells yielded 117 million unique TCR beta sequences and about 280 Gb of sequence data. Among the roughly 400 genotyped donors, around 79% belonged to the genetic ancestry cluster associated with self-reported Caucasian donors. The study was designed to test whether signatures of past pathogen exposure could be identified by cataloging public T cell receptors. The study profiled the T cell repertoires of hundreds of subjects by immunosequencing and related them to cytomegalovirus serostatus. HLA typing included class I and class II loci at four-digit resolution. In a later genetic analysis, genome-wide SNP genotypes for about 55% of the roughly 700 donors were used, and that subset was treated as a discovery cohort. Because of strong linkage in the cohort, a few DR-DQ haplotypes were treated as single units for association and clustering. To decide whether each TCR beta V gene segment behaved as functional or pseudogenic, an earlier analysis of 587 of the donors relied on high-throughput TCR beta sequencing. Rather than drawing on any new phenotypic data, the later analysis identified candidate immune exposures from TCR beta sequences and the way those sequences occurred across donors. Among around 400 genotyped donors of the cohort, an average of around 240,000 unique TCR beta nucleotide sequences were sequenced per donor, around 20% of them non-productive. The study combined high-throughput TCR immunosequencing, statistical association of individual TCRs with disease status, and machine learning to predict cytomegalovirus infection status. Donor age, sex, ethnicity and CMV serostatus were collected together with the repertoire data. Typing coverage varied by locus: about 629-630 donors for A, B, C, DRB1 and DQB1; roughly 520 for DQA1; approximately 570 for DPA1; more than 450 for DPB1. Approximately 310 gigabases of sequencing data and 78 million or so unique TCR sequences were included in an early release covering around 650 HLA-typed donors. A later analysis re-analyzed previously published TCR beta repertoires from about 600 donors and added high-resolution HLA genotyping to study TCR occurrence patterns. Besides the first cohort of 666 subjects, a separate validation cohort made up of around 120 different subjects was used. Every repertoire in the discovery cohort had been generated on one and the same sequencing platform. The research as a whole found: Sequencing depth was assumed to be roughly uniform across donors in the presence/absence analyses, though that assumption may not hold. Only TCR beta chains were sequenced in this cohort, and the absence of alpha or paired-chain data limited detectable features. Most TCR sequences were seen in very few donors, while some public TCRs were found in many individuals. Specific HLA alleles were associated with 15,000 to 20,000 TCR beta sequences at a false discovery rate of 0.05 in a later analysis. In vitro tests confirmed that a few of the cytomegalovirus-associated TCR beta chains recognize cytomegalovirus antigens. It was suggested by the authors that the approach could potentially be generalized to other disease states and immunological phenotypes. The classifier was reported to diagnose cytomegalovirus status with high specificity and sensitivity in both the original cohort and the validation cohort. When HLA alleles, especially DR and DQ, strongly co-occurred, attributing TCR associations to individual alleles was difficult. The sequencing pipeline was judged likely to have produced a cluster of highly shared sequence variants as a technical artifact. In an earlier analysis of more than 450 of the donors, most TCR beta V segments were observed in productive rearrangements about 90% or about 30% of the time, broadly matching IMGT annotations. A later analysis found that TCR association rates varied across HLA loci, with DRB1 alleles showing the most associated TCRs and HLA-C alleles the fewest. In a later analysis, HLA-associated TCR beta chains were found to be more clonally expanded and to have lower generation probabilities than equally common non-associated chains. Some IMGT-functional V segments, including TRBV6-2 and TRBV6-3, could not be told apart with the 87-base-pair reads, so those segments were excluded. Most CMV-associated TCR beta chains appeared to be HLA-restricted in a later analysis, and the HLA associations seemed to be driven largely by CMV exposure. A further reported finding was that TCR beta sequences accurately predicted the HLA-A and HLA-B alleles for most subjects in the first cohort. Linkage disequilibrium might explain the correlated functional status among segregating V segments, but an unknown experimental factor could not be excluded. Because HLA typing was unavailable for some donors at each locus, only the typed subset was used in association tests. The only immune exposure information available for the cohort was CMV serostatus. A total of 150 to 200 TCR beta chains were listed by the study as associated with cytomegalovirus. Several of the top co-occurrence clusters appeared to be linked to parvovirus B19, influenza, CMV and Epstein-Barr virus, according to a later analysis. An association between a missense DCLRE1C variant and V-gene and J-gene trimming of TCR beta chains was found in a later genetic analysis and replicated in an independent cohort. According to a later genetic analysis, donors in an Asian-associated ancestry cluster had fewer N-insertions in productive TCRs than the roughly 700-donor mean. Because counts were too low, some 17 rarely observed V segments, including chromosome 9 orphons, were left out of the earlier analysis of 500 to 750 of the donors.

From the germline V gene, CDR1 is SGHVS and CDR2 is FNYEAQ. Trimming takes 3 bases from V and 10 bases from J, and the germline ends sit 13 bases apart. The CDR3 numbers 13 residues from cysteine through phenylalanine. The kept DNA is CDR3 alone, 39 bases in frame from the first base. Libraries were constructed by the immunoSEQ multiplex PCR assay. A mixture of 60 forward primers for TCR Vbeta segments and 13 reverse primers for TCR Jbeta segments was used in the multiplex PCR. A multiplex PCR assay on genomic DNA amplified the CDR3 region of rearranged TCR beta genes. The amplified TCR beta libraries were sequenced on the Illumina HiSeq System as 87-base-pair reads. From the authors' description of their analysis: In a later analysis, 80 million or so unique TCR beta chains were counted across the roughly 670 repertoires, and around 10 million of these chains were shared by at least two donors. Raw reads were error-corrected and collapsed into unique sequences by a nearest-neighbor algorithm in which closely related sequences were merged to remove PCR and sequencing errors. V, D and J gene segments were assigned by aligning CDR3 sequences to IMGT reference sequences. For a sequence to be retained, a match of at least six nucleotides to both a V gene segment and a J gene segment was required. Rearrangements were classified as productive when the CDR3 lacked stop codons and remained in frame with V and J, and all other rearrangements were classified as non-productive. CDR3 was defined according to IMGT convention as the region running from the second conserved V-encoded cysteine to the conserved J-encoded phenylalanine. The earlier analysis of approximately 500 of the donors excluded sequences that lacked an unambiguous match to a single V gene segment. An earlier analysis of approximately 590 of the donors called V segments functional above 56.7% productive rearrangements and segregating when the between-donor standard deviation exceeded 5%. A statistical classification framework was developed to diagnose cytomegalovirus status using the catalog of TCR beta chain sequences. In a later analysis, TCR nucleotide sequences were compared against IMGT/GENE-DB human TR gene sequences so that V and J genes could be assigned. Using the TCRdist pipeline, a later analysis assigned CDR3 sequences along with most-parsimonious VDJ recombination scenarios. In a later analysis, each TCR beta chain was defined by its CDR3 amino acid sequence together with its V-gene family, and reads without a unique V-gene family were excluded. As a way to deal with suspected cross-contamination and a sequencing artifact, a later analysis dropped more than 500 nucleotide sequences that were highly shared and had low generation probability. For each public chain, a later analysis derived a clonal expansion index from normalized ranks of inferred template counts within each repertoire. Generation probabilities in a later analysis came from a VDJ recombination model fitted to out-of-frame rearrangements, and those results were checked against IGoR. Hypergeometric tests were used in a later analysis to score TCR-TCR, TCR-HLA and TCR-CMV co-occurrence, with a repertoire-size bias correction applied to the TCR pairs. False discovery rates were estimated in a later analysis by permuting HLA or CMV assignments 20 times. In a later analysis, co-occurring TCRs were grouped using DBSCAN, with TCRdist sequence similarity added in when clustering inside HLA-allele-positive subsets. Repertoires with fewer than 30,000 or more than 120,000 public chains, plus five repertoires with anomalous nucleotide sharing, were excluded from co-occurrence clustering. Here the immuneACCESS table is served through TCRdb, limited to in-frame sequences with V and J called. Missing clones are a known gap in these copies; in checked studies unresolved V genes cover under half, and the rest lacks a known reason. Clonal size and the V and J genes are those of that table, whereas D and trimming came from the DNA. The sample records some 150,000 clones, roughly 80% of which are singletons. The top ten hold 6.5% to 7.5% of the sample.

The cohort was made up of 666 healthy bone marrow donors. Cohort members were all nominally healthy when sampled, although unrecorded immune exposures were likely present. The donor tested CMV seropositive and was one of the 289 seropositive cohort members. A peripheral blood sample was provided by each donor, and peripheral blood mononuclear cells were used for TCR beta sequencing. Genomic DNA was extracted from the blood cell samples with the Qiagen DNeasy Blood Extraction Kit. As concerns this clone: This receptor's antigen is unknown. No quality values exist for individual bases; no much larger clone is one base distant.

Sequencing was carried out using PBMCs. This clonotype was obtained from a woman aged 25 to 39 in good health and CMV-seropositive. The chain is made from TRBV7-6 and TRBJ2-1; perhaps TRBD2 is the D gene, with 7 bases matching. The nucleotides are TGTGCCAGCAGCTTGGGCGAGGGGGGGGAGCAGTTCTTC. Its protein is CASSLGEGGEQFF.